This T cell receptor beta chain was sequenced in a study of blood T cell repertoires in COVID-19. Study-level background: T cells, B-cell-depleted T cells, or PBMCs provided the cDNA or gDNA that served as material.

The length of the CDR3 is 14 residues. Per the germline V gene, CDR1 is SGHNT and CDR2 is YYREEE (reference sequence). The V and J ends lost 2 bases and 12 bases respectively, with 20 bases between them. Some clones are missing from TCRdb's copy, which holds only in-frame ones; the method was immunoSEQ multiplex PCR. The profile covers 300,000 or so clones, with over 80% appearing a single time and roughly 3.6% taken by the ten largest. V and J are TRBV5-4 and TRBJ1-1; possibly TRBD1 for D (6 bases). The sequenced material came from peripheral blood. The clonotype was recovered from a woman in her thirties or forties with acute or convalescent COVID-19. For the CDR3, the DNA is TGTGCCAGCAGCTTACCCCGGGGGGGGGCGATAACTTTCTTT. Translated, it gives CASSLPRGGAITFF.